Below, 4 T cell receptor beta chains from the same sample are listed, as sequenced in a study of blood T cell repertoires in COVID-19. Sequenced by immunoSEQ multiplex PCR; TCRdb stores in-frame clones only, minus some. The sample carries 200,000 to 300,000 clones, roughly 90% recorded once. The sequenced sample was PBMCs or T cells enriched from blood (not recorded which). The receptors here all came from a woman aged 25 to 39 who had recovered from COVID-19.

The chain carries TRBV11-3 and TRBJ2-3, with 7 bases aligning to TRBD1. Germline CDR1 is SGHNT and CDR2 is YENEEA. V was pared by 5 bases and J by 0 bases, with 17 bases of the junction left unmatched. This CDR3 spans 19 amino acids. The CDR3 spells CASSAHLIGTDPSTDTQYF. As DNA, the CDR3 is TGTGCCAGCAGCGCGCACCTTATCGGGACAGACCCTAGCACAGATACGCAGTATTTT.

V usage is TRBV2 and J usage is TRBJ1-1; D ambiguous. Trimming stripped 4 bases from V and 5 bases from J, with 17 bases between. Per germline, CDR1 SNHLY and CDR2 FYNNEI. This CDR3 comprises 15 residues. The CDR3 DNA is TGTGCCAGCAGTGTCGAACAGTTCCCATTAACTGAAGCTTTCTTT. As protein: CASSVEQFPLTEAFF. The full variable domain, its missing parts supplied by reference TRBV2 and TRBJ1-1, is EPEVTQTPSHQVTQMGQEVILRCVPISNHLYFYWYRQILGQKVEFLVSFYNNEISEKSEIFDDQFSVERPDGSNFTLKIRSTKLEDSAMYFCASSVEQFPLTEAFFGQGTRLTVV.

This chain uses TRBV19 with TRBJ2-5, with 7 bases that match TRBD1. CDR1 and CDR2 from the germline V gene are LNHDA and SQIVND (reference sequence). V shed 8 bases, J shed 4 bases, and the junction held 7 bases outside the gene matches. The CDR3 totals 13 residues. CDR3 DNA sequence: TGTGCCAGTTCCACCCAGGGGGTAGAGACCCAGTACTTC. Encoded protein: CASSTQGVETQYF. The full variable domain, rest sourced from reference TRBV19 and TRBJ2-5, is DGGITQSPKYLFRKEGQNVTLSCEQNLNHDAMYWYRQDPGQGLRLIYYSQIVNDFQKGDIAEGYSVSREKKESFPLTVTSAQKNPTAFYLCASSTQGVETQYFGPGTRLLVL.

This clone was seen once. This chain links TRBV5-5 with TRBJ1-4; TRBD1 agrees at 8 bases. This CDR3 comprises 14 residues. Germline V lookup: CDR1 SGHKS, CDR2 YYEKEE (reference sequence). V shed 1 base, J shed 6 bases, and the junction held 2 bases outside the gene matches. The CDR3 bases are TGTGCCAGCAGCTTGACAGGGGGTTATGAAAAACTGTTTTTT. Translated: CASSLTGGYEKLFF.